The TCR beta chain described here comes from a study of cytomegalovirus exposure and HLA in healthy donors. Study-level background: HLA-typed donors were the source of some 80 million unique TCRs, which an early data release held. The study, taken as a whole, reports: CMV serostatus was the sole immune exposure data available.

Germline CDR1 reads MGHRA; CDR2 reads YSYEKL. The ends were cut back, 1 base at V and 0 bases at J, with 6 bases in the middle. The CDR3 length is 15 residues. 60 Vbeta and 13 Jbeta primers were used in PCR. Data came from immunoSEQ multiplex PCR; TCRdb stores just in-frame clones and leaves some out. The repertoire holds more than 150,000 clones, with just under 80% as singletons. Details on this clone: Its target is not known.

This chain links TRBV4-1 with TRBJ2-2; a possible D gene is TRBD1 (5 bases). The sequence derives from a woman between 45 and 65 years old in good health and CMV-seropositive. Input material: PBMCs. Written as DNA, the CDR3 is TGCGCCAGCAGCCAAGTACAGGCGAACACCGGGGAGCTGTTTTTT. This translates into CASSQVQANTGELFF.